The entry below describes one TCR beta chain. Antigen unknown. These data are taken from a study of T cell clonotyping in hematopoietic cell transplantation. Points from the study as a whole: After transplant, recipient diversity fell while pathologically expanded clonotypes grew through day 180. Graft donor and pretransplant recipient Inverse Simpson Index values predicted broader posttransplant TCR diversity.

The assay was immunoSEQ multiplex PCR, and TCRdb's table has in-frame clones only and misses some. Seen here are tens of thousands of clones, roughly 94% observed once, and the top ten hold roughly 0.82%. Sequenced sample: peripheral blood mononuclear cells. The sequence was obtained from a woman aged 45-59 years in good health. Some clones in this sample may be carry-over from other donors' samples.

As DNA, the CDR3 is TGTGCCAGTAGCAAAAATGAAAAACTGTTTTTT. As protein: CASSKNEKLFF. The chain carries TRBV19 and TRBJ1-4; D is unclear. CDR3 length equals 11 residues. V dropped 6 bases and J dropped 5 bases, with 4 bases sitting between them. The germline gives CDR1 LNHDA, CDR2 SQIVND (reference sequence).